This T cell receptor (beta chain) stems from a study of CD8 T cells in ankylosing spondylitis. Study-wide results and caveats: Matched ankylosing spondylitis synovial fluid reportedly contained a significantly enriched population of disease-linked clones.

CDR3 length equals 16 residues. Trimming took 3 bases from V and 5 from J; bases not matched to a gene: 7. This clonotype was counted at least ten times. The target antigen is unknown. With molecular barcodes, quantitative 5'-RACE was used to make the TCR beta libraries. MiXCR, applied by TCRdb to the 5' RACE reads, yields one record per CDR3 protein. The table has approximately 150,000 distinct CDR3 sequences, around two fifths seen once. This sequence was found in a male donor with ankylosing spondylitis. Sequencing was done on a sample of synovial fluid, either unsorted or a sorted T cell fraction (not recorded which). This chain joins TRBV12-3 or TRBV12-4 and TRBJ2-1, with 10 positions matching TRBD2. CDR3 in amino acids: CASSFPGTSANNEQFF. The CDR3 DNA sequence: TGTGCCAGCAGTTTCCCGGGGACTAGCGCCAACAATGAGCAGTTCTTC.